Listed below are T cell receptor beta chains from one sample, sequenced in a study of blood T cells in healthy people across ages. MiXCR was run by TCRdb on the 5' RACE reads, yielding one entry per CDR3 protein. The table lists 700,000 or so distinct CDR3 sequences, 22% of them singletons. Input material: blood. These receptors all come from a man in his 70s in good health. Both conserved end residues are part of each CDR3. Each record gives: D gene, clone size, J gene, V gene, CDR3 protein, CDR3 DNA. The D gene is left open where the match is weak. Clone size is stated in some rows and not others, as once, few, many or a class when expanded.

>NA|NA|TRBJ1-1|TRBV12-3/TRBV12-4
CASRPARTAAAFF
TGTGCCAGCAGGCCCGCCCGGACAGCAGCAGCTTTCTTT
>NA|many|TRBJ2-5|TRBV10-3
CAISEGSSLETQYF
TGTGCCATCAGTGAGGGATCTAGCTTGGAGACCCAGTACTTC
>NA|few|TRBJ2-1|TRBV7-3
CASSSLEGNEQFF
TGTGCCAGCAGCTCCTTGGAGGGCAATGAGCAGTTCTTC
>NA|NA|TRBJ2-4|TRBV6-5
CASSRWGGFAKNIQYF
TGTGCCAGCAGTAGATGGGGGGGCTTTGCCAAAAACATTCAGTACTTC
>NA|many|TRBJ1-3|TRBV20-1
CSARDRGISGNTIYF
TGCAGTGCTAGAGATCGCGGCATCTCTGGAAACACCATATATTTT
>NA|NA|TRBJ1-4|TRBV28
CASSFVRREKLFF
TGTGCCAGCAGTTTTGTCCGGAGGGAAAAACTGTTTTTT
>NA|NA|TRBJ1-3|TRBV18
CASSATSLSGNTIYF
TGTGCCAGCTCCGCGACAAGTCTCTCTGGAAACACCATATATTTT
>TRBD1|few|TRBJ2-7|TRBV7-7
CASSPTSSFSYRGAREQYF
TGTGCCAGCAGTCCTACCAGTAGCTTTTCCTACAGGGGAGCTCGAGAGCAGTACTTC
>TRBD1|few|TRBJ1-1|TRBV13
CASRVGGANTEAFF
TGTGCCAGCAGGGTAGGGGGCGCGAACACTGAAGCTTTCTTT
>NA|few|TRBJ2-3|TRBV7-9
CASSLAQGRGLDTQYF
TGTGCCAGCAGCTTAGCACAGGGCAGGGGCCTGGATACGCAGTATTTT
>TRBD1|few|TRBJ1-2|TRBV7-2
CASSPPQGRVGYTF
TGTGCCAGCAGCCCACCACAGGGGCGGGTCGGCTACACCTTC
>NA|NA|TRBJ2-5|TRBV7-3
CASSLSGNPDGTQYF
TGTGCCAGCAGCTTATCAGGGAACCCGGACGGGACCCAGTACTTC
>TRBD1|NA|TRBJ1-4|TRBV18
CASSPLWAGGPVDEKLFF
TGTGCCAGCTCACCATTGTGGGCAGGGGGGCCTGTGGATGAAAAACTGTTTTTT
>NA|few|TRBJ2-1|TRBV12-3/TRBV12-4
CASSPLGALNNEQFF
TGTGCCAGCAGTCCCTTGGGGGCCCTTAACAATGAGCAGTTCTTC
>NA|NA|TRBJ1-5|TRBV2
CASSVGGRPQHF
TGTGCCAGCAGTGTGGGGGGTCGGCCCCAGCATTTT
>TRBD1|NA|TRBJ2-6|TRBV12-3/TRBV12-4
CASQGDSGGANVLTF
TGTGCCAGTCAGGGGGATTCCGGCGGGGCCAACGTCCTGACTTTC
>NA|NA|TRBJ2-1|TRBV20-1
CSARDPGGSSYNEQFF
TGCAGTGCTAGAGATCCAGGGGGGAGCTCCTACAATGAGCAGTTCTTC
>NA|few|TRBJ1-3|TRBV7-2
CASSLGPGRSGSTIYF
TGTGCCAGCAGCTTAGGCCCGGGTCGCTCTGGAAGCACCATATATTTT
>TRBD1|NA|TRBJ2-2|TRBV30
CAWTRTGSLALNTGELFF
TGTGCCTGGACACGGACAGGTTCTCTGGCCCTGAACACCGGGGAGCTGTTTTTT
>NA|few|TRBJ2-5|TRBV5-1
CASSLDLGIETQYF
TGCGCCAGCAGCTTGGATCTGGGGATAGAGACCCAGTACTTC
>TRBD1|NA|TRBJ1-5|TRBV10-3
CAIRGQNDQPQHF
TGTGCCATCAGGGGACAGAACGATCAGCCCCAGCATTTT
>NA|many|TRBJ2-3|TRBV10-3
CAISVDGDTQYF
TGTGCCATCAGTGTGGACGGAGATACGCAGTATTTT
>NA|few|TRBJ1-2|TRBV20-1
CSARVSDYGYTF
TGCAGTGCTAGAGTATCGGATTATGGCTACACCTTC
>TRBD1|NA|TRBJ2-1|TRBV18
CASSPNGQGASNEQFF
TGTGCCAGCTCACCAAACGGACAGGGGGCGAGTAATGAGCAGTTCTTC
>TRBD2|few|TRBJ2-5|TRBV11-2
CASKLLAGGQETQYF
TGTGCCAGCAAGTTACTAGCGGGAGGGCAAGAGACCCAGTACTTC
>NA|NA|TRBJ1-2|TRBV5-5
CASSLGDRAAGYTF
TGTGCCAGCAGCTTGGGAGACCGTGCTGCTGGCTACACCTTC